The T cell receptor beta chain described here comes from a study of T cell responses to AZD1222 COVID-19 vaccine. This clone was counted only a few times. The CDR3 sequence is 15 residues long. CDR1 KGHDR and CDR2 SFDVKD come from the germline V gene. V shed 5 bases and J 3 bases; nucleotides not matched to a gene: 6. Data came from immunoSEQ multiplex PCR; TCRdb stores just in-frame clones and leaves some out. The table has about 130,000 clones, under 95% seen once. The sequencing here drew on peripheral blood, taken on day 0 of AZD1222 vaccination. The chain has TRBV24-1 and TRBJ1-2; 9 nucleotides align to TRBD1. This clonotype was sampled from an adult in good health. CDR3 region: CATSATGGSYYGYTF. CDR3 sequence (DNA): TGTGCCACCAGTGCGACAGGGGGTTCGTACTATGGCTACACCTTC.